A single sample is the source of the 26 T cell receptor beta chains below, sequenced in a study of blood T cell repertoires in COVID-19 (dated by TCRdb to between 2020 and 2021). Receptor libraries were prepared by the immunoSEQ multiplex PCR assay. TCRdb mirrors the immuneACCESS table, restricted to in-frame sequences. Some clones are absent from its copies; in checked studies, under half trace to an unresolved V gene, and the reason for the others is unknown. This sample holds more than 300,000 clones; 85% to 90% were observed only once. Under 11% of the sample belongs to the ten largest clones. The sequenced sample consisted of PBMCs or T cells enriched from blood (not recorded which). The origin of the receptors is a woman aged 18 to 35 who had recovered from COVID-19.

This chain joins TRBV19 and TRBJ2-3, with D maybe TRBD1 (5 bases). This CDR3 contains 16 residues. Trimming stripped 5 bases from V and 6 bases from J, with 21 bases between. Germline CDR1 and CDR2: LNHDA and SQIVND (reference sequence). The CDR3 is CASSPSFGFRVDTQYF. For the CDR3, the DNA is TGTGCCAGTAGTCCCTCGTTTGGGTTCAGGGTGGATACGCAGTATTTT.

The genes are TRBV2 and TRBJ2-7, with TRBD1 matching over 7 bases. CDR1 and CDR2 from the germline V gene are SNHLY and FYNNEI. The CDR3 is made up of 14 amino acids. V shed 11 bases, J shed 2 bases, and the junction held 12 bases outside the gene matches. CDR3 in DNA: TGTGCCGGAATTGGACCCCAGGGGGCCTACGAGCAGTACTTC. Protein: CAGIGPQGAYEQYF.

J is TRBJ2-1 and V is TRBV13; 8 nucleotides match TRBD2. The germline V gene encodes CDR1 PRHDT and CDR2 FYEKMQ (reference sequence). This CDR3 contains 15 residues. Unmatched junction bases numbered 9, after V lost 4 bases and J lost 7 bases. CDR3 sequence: CASSSPTGTRNEQFF. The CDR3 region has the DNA TGTGCCAGCAGCTCCCCTACCGGGACTAGGAATGAGCAGTTCTTC.

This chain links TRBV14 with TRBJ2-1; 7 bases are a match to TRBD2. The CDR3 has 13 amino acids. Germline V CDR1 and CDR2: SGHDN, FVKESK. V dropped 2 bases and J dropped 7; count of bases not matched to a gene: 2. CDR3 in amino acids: CASSQQLANEQFF. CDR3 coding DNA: TGTGCCAGCAGCCAACAACTAGCGAATGAGCAGTTCTTC.

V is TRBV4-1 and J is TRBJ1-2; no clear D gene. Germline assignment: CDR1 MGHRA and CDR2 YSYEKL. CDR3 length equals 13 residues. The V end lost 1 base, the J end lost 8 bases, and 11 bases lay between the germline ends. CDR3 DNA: TGCGCCAGCAGCCAAGTCCAACTCGAGGGCTACACCTTC. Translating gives CASSQVQLEGYTF.

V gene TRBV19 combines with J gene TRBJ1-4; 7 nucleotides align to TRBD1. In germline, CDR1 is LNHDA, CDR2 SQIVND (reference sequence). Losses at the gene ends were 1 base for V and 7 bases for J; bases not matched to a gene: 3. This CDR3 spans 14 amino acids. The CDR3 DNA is TGTGCCAGTAGTATAGGACAGGGTGGTGAAAAACTGTTTTTT. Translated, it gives CASSIGQGGEKLFF.

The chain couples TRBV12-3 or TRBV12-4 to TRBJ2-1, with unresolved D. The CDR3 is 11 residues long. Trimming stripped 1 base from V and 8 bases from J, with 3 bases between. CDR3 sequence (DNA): TGTGCCAGCAGTTTAGTCGATGAGCAGTTCTTC. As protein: CASSLVDEQFF.

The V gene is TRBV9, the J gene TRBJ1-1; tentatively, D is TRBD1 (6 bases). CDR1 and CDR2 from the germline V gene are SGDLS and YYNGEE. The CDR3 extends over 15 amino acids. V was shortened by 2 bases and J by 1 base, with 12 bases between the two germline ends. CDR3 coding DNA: TGTGCCAGCAGCGTCCACGGGGGGGCGAACACTGAAGCTTTCTTT. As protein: CASSVHGGANTEAFF.

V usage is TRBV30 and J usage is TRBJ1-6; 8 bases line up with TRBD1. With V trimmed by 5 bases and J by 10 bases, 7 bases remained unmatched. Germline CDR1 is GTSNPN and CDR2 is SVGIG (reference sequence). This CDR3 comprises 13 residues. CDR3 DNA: TGTGCCTGGTCCGGACAGGGAGGCTCACCCCTCCACTTT. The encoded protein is CAWSGQGGSPLHF.

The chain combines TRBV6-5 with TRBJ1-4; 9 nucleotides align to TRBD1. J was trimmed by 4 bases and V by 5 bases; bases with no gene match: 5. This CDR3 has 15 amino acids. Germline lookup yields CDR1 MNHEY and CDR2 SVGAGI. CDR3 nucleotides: TGTGCCAGCAGTCCCGGGACAGGGATTAATGAAAAACTGTTTTTT. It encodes CASSPGTGINEKLFF.

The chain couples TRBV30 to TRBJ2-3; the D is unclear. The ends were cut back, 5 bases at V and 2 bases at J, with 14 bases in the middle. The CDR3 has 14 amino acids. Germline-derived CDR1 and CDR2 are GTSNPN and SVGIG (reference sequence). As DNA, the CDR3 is TGTGCCTGGTTCAATCCCCCCCACACAGATACGCAGTATTTT. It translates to CAWFNPPHTDTQYF. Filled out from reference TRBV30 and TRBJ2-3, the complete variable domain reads SQTIHQWPATLVQPVGSPLSLECTVEGTSNPNLYWYRQAAGRGLQLLFYSVGIGQISSEVPQNLSASRPQDRQFILSSKKLLLSDSGFYLCAWFNPPHTDTQYFGPGTRLTVL.

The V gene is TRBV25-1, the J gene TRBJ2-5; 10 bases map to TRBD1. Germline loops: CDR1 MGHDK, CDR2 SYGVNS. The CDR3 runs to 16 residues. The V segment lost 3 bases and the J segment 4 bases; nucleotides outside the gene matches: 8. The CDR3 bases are TGTGCCAGCAGTGACGACAGGGGGCGCGGAGGAGAGACCCAGTACTTC. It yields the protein CASSDDRGRGGETQYF.

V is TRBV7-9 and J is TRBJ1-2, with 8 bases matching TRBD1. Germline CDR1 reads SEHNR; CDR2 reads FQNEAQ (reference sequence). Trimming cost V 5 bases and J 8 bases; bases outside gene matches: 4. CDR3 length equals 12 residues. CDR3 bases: TGTGCCAGCAGCCCCCGGACAGGGGGCTACACCTTC. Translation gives CASSPRTGGYTF.

CDR3 in amino acids: CATSRVRGAMNTEAFF. The CDR3 DNA reads as TGTGCCACCAGCAGGGTCCGGGGGGCCATGAACACTGAAGCTTTCTTT. V gene TRBV15 combines with J gene TRBJ1-1, with D maybe TRBD1 (6 bases). Trimming cost V 3 bases and J 0 bases, with 14 bases left between them. Germline CDR1 is LNHNV and CDR2 is YYDKDF (reference sequence). This CDR3 comprises 16 residues. The variable domain in full, with the rest retrieved from reference TRBV15 and TRBJ1-1, is DAMVIQNPRYQVTQFGKPVTLSCSQTLNHNVMYWYQQKSSQAPKLLFHYYDKDFNNEADTPDNFQSRRPNTSFCFLDIRSPGLGDTAMYLCATSRVRGAMNTEAFFGQGTRLTVV.

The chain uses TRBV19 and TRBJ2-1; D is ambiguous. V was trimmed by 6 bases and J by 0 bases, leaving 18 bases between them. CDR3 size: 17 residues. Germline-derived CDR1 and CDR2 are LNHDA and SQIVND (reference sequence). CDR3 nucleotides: TGTGCCAGTAGGGCTCACCACCCACCAAGCTCCTACAATGAGCAGTTCTTC. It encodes CASRAHHPPSSYNEQFF.

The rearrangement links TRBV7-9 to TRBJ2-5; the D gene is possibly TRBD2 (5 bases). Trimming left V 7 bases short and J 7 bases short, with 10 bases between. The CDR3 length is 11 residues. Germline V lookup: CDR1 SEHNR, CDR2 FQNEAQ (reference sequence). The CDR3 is CASNREGTQYF. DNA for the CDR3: TGTGCCAGCAACCGTGAGGGGACCCAGTACTTC.

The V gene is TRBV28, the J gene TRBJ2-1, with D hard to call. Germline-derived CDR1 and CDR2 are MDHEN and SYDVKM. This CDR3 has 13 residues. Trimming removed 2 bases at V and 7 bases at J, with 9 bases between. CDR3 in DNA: TGTGCCAGCAGTTTACCCCAGACTAATGAGCAGTTCTTC. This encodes CASSLPQTNEQFF.

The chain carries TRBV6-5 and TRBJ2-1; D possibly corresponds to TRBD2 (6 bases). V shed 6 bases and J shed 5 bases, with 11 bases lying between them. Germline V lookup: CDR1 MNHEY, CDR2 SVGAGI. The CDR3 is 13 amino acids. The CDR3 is CASSPGRDNEQFF. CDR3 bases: TGTGCCAGCAGCCCCGGGAGAGACAATGAGCAGTTCTTC.

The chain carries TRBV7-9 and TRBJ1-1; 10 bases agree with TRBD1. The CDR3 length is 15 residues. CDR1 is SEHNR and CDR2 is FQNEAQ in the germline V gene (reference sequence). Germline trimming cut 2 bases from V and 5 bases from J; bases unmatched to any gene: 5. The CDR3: CASSLSGQGWTEAFF. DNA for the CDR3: TGTGCCAGCAGCTTATCGGGACAGGGGTGGACTGAAGCTTTCTTT.

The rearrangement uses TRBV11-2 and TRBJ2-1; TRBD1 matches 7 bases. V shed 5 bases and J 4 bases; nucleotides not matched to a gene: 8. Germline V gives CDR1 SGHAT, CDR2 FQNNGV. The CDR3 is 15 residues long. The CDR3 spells CASSEQGRTYNEQFF. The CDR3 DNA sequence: TGTGCCAGCAGCGAACAGGGGCGGACTTACAATGAGCAGTTCTTC.

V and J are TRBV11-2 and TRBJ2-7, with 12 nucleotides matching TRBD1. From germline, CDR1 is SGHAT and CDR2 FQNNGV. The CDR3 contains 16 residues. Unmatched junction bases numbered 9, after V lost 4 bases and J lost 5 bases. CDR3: CASSYHPGQGAHEQYF. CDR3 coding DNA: TGTGCCAGCAGCTATCACCCGGGACAGGGGGCCCACGAGCAGTACTTC.

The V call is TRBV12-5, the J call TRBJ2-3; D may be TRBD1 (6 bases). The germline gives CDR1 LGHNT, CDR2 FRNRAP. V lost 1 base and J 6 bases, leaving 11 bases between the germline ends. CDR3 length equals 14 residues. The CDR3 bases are TGTGCTAGTGGTTTGGGGGGGCCGCAGGATACGCAGTATTTT. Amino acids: CASGLGGPQDTQYF.

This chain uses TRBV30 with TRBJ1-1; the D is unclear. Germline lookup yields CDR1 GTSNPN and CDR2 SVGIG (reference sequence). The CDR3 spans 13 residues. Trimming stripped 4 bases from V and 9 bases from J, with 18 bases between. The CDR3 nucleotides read TGTGCCTGGACCCCCCTGGAAAGACTGAAAGCTTTCTTT. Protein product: CAWTPLERLKAFF. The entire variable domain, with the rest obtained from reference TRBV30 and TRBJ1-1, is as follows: SQTIHQWPATLVQPVGSPLSLECTVEGTSNPNLYWYRQAAGRGLQLLFYSVGIGQISSEVPQNLSASRPQDRQFILSSKKLLLSDSGFYLCAWTPLERLKAFFGQGTRLTVV.

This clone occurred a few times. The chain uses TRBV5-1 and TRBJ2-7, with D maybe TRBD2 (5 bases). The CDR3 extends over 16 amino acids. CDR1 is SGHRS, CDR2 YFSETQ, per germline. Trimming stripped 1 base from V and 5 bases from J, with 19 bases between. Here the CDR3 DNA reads TGCGCCAGCAGCTTGCTTGTGGAGGTTGGGATCAACGAGCAGTACTTC. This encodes CASSLLVEVGINEQYF.

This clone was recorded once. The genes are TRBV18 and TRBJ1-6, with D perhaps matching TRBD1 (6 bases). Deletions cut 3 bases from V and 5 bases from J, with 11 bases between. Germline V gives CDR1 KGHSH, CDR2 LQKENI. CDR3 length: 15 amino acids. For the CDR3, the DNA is TGTGCCAGCTCACCGACAGGACAGAATAATTCACCCCTCCACTTT. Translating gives CASSPTGQNNSPLHF.

CDR3 amino acids: CASSELKGQGANYGYTF. CDR3 nucleotide sequence: TGTGCCAGCAGTGAGTTAAAGGGACAGGGGGCCAACTATGGCTACACCTTC. J is TRBJ1-2 and V is TRBV2; 12 bases are a match to TRBD1. Germline V CDR1 and CDR2: SNHLY, FYNNEI. The V and J ends lost 3 bases and 2 bases, in that order; junction bases with no gene match: 7. CDR3 size: 17 residues.